Presented here are 16 T cell receptor beta chains from one specimen sequenced in a study of beta chain features in type 1 diabetes. No antigens are known for them. Study-level results: Patients with Type 1 diabetes showed moderately but significantly shorter TCRB CDR3s in all four CD4+ subsets.

Expressed TCRB transcripts got sequenced, as all isolated RNA was reverse transcribed. Produced via immunoSEQ multiplex PCR; TCRdb's table is partial and in-frame only. Here the sample spans about 650,000 clones, around 12% being singletons. Material: naive CD4+ T cells from blood. The receptors originated from a young man with type 1 diabetes.

J is TRBJ2-7 and V is TRBV10-3, with 7 bases identical to TRBD1. V lost 8 bases to trimming and J lost 2 bases; unmatched junction nucleotides: 6. The germline V gene has CDR1 ENHRY and CDR2 SYGVKD. The CDR3 spans 13 residues. The CDR3 protein is CAIGTAPTYEQYF. CDR3 coding DNA: TGTGCCATCGGGACAGCGCCAACCTACGAGCAGTACTTC.

This clone appeared a few times. The rearrangement uses TRBV11-2 and TRBJ1-2, with 7 bases identical to TRBD1. The CDR3 runs to 14 residues. In germline, CDR1 is SGHAT, CDR2 FQNNGV. The J segment lost 0 bases and the V segment lost 5 bases, leaving 3 bases of the junction unmatched. For the CDR3, the DNA is TGTGCCAGCAGCCAACAGGGGACTAACTATGGCTACACCTTC. It encodes CASSQQGTNYGYTF.

This clone was observed a handful of times. This chain links TRBV9 with TRBJ2-5; 8 nucleotides agree with TRBD2. The trim removed 0 bases at V and 2 bases at J, leaving 3 bases unmatched. The germline V gene encodes CDR1 SGDLS and CDR2 YYNGEE. The CDR3 consists of 15 residues. CDR3 region: CASSVEAGVQETQYF. The CDR3 DNA reads as TGTGCCAGCAGCGTAGAAGCGGGGGTACAAGAGACCCAGTACTTC.

The V gene is TRBV7-9, the J gene TRBJ1-2, with a weak D call TRBD1 (5 bases). The CDR3 is made up of 16 amino acids. Germline V CDR1 and CDR2: SEHNR, FQNEAQ (reference sequence). V lost 7 bases and J 1 base, leaving 19 bases between the germline ends. The CDR3 coding sequence is TGTGCCAGCACCCGAGGGGACGGGAACTTTAACTATGGCTACACCTTC. This codes for CASTRGDGNFNYGYTF.

For this clone: This may come from a read error, since a much larger clone is one base off. Other DNA sequences in the same sample also yield this CDR3. The chain couples TRBV7-2 to TRBJ2-6; D call uncertain. Germline values: CDR1 SGHTA, CDR2 FQGNSA. There are 13 residues in the CDR3. The ends were cut back, 6 bases at V and 0 bases at J, with 3 bases in the middle. DNA of the CDR3: TGTGCCAGCAGGGCCTCTGGGGCCAACGTCCTGACTTTC. Amino acid sequence: CASRASGANVLTF.

This clone appeared a few times. The chain employs TRBV5-1 and TRBJ2-5; 8 nucleotides align to TRBD1. The trim removed 5 bases at V and 0 bases at J, leaving 6 bases unmatched. The CDR3 is 15 amino acids. From germline, CDR1 is SGHRS and CDR2 YFSETQ. The chain's CDR3 is CASSPDRADQETQYF. The CDR3 DNA is TGCGCCAGCAGTCCGGACAGGGCAGACCAAGAGACCCAGTACTTC.

J is TRBJ1-4 and V is TRBV5-1; D unclear. Trimming cost V 2 bases and J 0 bases, with 8 bases left between them. Germline CDR1 is SGHRS and CDR2 is YFSETQ. CDR3 length equals 15 residues. The CDR3 DNA sequence: TGCGCCAGCAGCTTATCTGAAGCAACTAATGAAAAACTGTTTTTT. Protein sequence: CASSLSEATNEKLFF. Full variable domain (outside the CDR3, taken from reference TRBV5-1 and TRBJ1-4): KAGVTQTPRYLIKTRGQQVTLSCSPISGHRSVSWYQQTPGQGLQFLFEYFSETQRNKGNFPGRFSGRQFSNSRSEMNVSTLELGDSALYLCASSLSEATNEKLFFGSGTQLSVL.

This clone was detected only a few times. The chain couples TRBV5-1 to TRBJ1-1; TRBD1 might be the D (6 bases). V lost 3 bases to trimming and J lost 2 bases, with 14 bases between them. Germline CDR1 SGHRS, CDR2 YFSETQ. CDR3 length: 15 residues. CDR3 sequence (DNA): TGCGCCAGCAGCTCGAATAACAGGGCTAACACTGAAGCTTTCTTT. Translating gives CASSSNNRANTEAFF.

This clone has only a few counts. The V and J genes are TRBV7-9 and TRBJ1-1; TRBD1 might be the D (6 bases). Germline CDR1 and CDR2: SEHNR and FQNEAQ (reference sequence). The V and J ends lost 2 bases and 1 base respectively, with 8 bases between them. The CDR3 has 14 residues. The chain's CDR3 is CASSLTQGNTEAFF. CDR3 in DNA: TGTGCCAGCAGCTTAACACAGGGGAACACTGAAGCTTTCTTT.

This clone was found a few times. J is TRBJ1-6 and V is TRBV9; 8 bases agree with TRBD1. V lost 0 bases and J lost 9; bases outside the gene matches: 8. Germline CDR1 is SGDLS and CDR2 is YYNGEE. The CDR3 sequence is 16 residues long. In DNA form, the CDR3 reads TGTGCCAGCAGCGTAGCAGGGGGCCAGGTCCCTTCACCCCTCCACTTT. This translates into CASSVAGGQVPSPLHF.

This rearrangement joins TRBV29-1 to TRBJ1-5, with D possibly matching TRBD1 (5 bases). The germline gives CDR1 SQVTM, CDR2 ANQGSEA. The CDR3 sequence is 14 residues long. With 4 bases removed from V and 5 bases from J, the gap between germline ends came to 15 bases. The CDR3 loop reads CSVVVGGRDQPQHF. In DNA, the CDR3 is TGCAGCGTTGTAGTCGGGGGGAGGGATCAGCCCCAGCATTTT.

This clone was detected only a few times. The gene calls are TRBV9 and TRBJ1-1, with a possible D match to TRBD1 (6 bases). This CDR3 comprises 17 residues. CDR1 is SGDLS, CDR2 YYNGEE, per germline. V shed 3 bases and J shed 5 bases, with 23 bases lying between them. CDR3 in DNA: TGTGCCAGCAGCGAGCCTAGACAGGCGATAGAGGGTACTGAAGCTTTCTTT. Protein: CASSEPRQAIEGTEAFF.

The gene calls are TRBV11-2 and TRBJ2-7; perhaps D is TRBD1 or TRBD2 (7 bases each). Germline CDR1 reads SGHAT; CDR2 reads FQNNGV. Deletions cut 8 bases from V and 4 bases from J, with 12 bases between. This CDR3 is built from 12 residues. CDR3 loop: CASGQGGYEQYF. The DNA of the CDR3 is TGTGCCAGCGGCCAGGGGGGGTACGAGCAGTACTTC.

This clone showed up just a few times. The chain recombines TRBV7-8 with TRBJ1-2; 7 bases match TRBD1. Germline loops: CDR1 SGHVS, CDR2 FQNEAQ. V gave up 3 bases and J gave up 7 bases; unmatched junction bases: 8. The length of the CDR3 is 14 residues. The CDR3 sequence is CASSFQRQGSGYTF. CDR3 sequence (DNA): TGTGCCAGCAGCTTCCAGCGACAGGGTAGTGGCTACACCTTC.

This chain uses TRBV6-5 with TRBJ2-3; D may be TRBD1 (5 bases). V lost 2 bases to trimming and J lost 2 bases, with 8 bases between them. Germline V gene lookup returns CDR1 MNHEY and CDR2 SVGAGI. The CDR3 loop spans 14 amino acids. CDR3 nucleotides: TGTGCCAGCAGTTACAGGACACACACAGATACGCAGTATTTT. Protein product: CASSYRTHTDTQYF.

This clone occurred a few times. The chain recombines TRBV30 with TRBJ2-2; perhaps TRBD1 as D (5 bases). V was shortened by 3 bases and J by 6 bases, with 14 bases between the two germline ends. The CDR3 is 14 amino acids. The germline V gene encodes CDR1 GTSNPN and CDR2 SVGIG (reference sequence). The CDR3: CAWRNKGAPGELFF. The CDR3 DNA reads as TGTGCCTGGAGAAACAAAGGGGCTCCCGGGGAGCTGTTTTTT.